This T cell receptor beta chain was identified during a study of blood T cell repertoires in COVID-19. In the study overall: Samples taken during acute and convalescent COVID-19 were collected in the United States, Italy and Spain. Sources were T cells, B-cell-depleted T cells, or PBMCs; the material itself was cDNA or gDNA.

As processed by the authors: Amplified reference gene primers provided the basis for estimating nucleated cell counts. Profiling relied on immunoSEQ multiplex PCR, and the TCRdb table lists in-frame clones only, not all of them. D and trimming come from the DNA, and the V and J calls and clone size come from that table. This sample has about 160,000 clones, with under 95% found just once. V shed 0 bases and J 0 bases; nucleotides not matched to a gene: 22. The germline V gene encodes CDR1 SGHRS and CDR2 YFSETQ. CDR3 length: 22 residues. The specimen was peripheral blood. This chain connects TRBV5-1 to TRBJ2-5, with 8 bases that match TRBD2. The clonotype was recovered from a man younger than 30 with acute or convalescent COVID-19. In DNA, the CDR3 is TGCGCCAGCAGCTTGGATACGGCCAGACGTTCCCCCGGGGGGGGACACCAAGAGACCCAGTACTTC. Its protein product is CASSLDTARRSPGGGHQETQYF.